This T cell receptor beta chain derives from a study of neurological immune-mediated disorders (dated by TCRdb to the late 2010s). Describing the broader study: Peripheral blood TCR-beta repertoires from HTLV-I-associated myelopathy (HAM/TSP) patients, multiple sclerosis patients and healthy controls were compared by UMI-based sequencing. Of the approximately 70 subjects in the cohort, some 15 were HAM/TSP patients, roughly 35 were multiple sclerosis patients, and around 20 were healthy controls. The 106 TCR-beta libraries covered PBMC samples along with longitudinal samples, technical triplicates, and paired sorted CD4+ and CD8+ T-cell subsets. Longitudinal HAM/TSP and healthy donors were sampled at 3 time-points each (about 3-40 month intervals). On the study overall, not on this receptor specifically: No identical CDR3 amino acid sequences were found to be shared among expanded clones across subjects, suggesting that TCR-beta repertoires were private in all groups. TCR clonal expansion was highest in HAM/TSP patients and lowest in MS patients, with MS patients falling below even healthy controls.

In its sample, this clonotype was seen many times. The target of this receptor is not known. Base-call qualities are not available, and no considerably larger clone is one nucleotide away. CDR1 and CDR2 (SGDLS, YYNGEE) derive from the germline V gene. The germline V end is reduced by 1 base and the J end by 5 bases; junction bases left unmatched: 0. The CDR3 holds 13 amino acids from the cysteine to the phenylalanine. Only the CDR3 portion is preserved as DNA: 39 bases, with reading frame beginning at the first base. To synthesize cDNA, template-switch 5'RACE was performed with a primer carrying a 10-nucleotide random unique molecular identifier so that each TCR transcript was tagged. Each sequencing run produced over 190 million TCR-beta sequences covering 15-18 subjects. The RNeasy kit was used for extraction of total RNA. The KAPA Real-time Library Amplification kit was used to amplify TCR-beta VDJ regions with primers targeting the TCR constant region and the 5'RACE anchor. Sample indexes and Illumina adaptors were added in a first PCR, after which library yield was increased in a second PCR. After Ampure bead purification, the roughly 650 bp TCR product was size-selected on a 2% E-gel SizeSelection system. Before pooling, library quality was checked on a Bioanalyzer, concentration was measured with Qubit, and libraries were quantified with the Kapa Library Quantification kit. Libraries were sequenced paired-end 2 x 150 bp on an Illumina HiSeq 2500. To increase sequence diversity, 25-30% phiX was spiked into each library pool. On the authors' methods: Quality-filtered reads were processed with the UMI-based MiGEC pipeline, which removed over 80% of raw TCR sequences during error correction. VDJ genes were aligned to IMGT germline references, and each clonotype was defined by a unique CDR3 amino acid sequence together with V-J genes. VDJtools evaluated clonal expansion, Shannon diversity and CDR3 relatedness (CalcPairwiseDistances, ClusterSamples); CLCbio workbench built phylogenetic trees. Clones with at least 8 unique UMIs were defined as expanded, with this threshold being based on coefficient-of-variation modelling across technical triplicates. The public reads were reanalyzed by TCRdb: fastp trimming at Q25, MiXCR alignment, in-frame beta chains only. Rows with one shared CDR3 protein collapse into an entry with the most common genes and DNA. The V and J calls follow TCRdb's processing rather than the paper's. The sample records about 66,000 distinct CDR3 sequences, roughly 10% of which are singletons. The leading ten clones occupy around 12% of the sample.

The sample's time point label is to be understood as: longitudinal time-point 2. Blood bank volunteers in Maryland, USA served as the healthy controls. Unsorted PBMC libraries were generated from 2 million PBMCs stored in RNAlater at -80 °C until RNA extraction. Peripheral blood was subjected to Ficoll-Hypaque density gradient centrifugation to isolate PBMCs, which were then cryopreserved in liquid nitrogen. Specimen: PBMCs. This sequence uses TRBV9 and TRBJ2-7; 10 bases in between match TRBD2. This TCR came from a man aged 30-40 years in good health. The CDR3 has the sequence CASSVLAGDEQYF. The bases are TGTGCCAGCAGCGTACTAGCGGGAGACGAGCAGTACTTC.